This T cell receptor beta chain was sequenced for a study of blood T cell repertoires in COVID-19. Trimming cost V 0 bases and J 11 bases; bases outside gene matches: 16. CDR3 length: 18 amino acids. Germline CDR1 and CDR2: SGHRS and YFSETQ. Per the original data handling: How many nucleated cells were present was estimated from reference gene primer amplification. Assay used: immunoSEQ multiplex PCR; TCRdb lists only in-frame clones, some missing. The D gene and trimming were derived from the DNA, and the V and J assignments and clone size from that table. The sample lists 14,000 to 15,000 clones, approximately 88% occurring once.

Specimen: peripheral blood. The sequence derives from a human donor in a cohort sampled during active COVID-19. V is TRBV5-1 and J is TRBJ1-6, with 8 nucleotides matching TRBD1. The CDR3 nucleotides read TGCGCCAGCAGCTTGGTGGGGACAGGAGTTCCCGCCACGACACCCCTCCACTTT. Protein: CASSLVGTGVPATTPLHF. The full variable domain, with the rest looked up from reference TRBV5-1 and TRBJ1-6, is KAGVTQTPRYLIKTRGQQVTLSCSPISGHRSVSWYQQTPGQGLQFLFEYFSETQRNKGNFPGRFSGRQFSNSRSEMNVSTLELGDSALYLCASSLVGTGVPATTPLHFGNGTRLTVT.